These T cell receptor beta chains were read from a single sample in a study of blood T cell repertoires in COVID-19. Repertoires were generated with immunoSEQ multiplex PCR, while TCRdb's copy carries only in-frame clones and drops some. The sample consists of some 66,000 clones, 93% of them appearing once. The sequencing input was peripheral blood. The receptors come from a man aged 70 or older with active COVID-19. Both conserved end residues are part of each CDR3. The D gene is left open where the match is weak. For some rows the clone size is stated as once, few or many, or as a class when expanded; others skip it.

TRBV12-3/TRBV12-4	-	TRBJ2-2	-	CASSQRRTGELFF	TGTGCCAGCAGCCAACGGAGGACCGGGGAGCTGTTTTTT
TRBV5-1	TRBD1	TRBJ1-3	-	CASSPQGAGNTIYF	TGCGCCAGCAGCCCACAGGGGGCTGGAAACACCATATATTTT
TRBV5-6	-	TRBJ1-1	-	CASSLLRQNTEAFF	TGTGCCAGCAGCTTGCTGAGGCAGAACACTGAAGCTTTCTTT
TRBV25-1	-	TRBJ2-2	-	CASSQTLTLNTGELFF	TGTGCCAGCAGCCAAACCTTAACTTTAAACACCGGGGAGCTGTTTTTT
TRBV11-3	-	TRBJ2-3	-	CASSQKFTDTQYF	TGTGCCAGCAGCCAGAAGTTTACAGATACGCAGTATTTT
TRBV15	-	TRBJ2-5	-	CATSRWGQYQETQYF	TGTGCCACCAGCAGATGGGGCCAATACCAAGAGACCCAGTACTTC
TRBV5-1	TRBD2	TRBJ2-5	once	CASNKPRTSGGYQETQYF	TGCGCCAGCAACAAACCACGGACTAGCGGGGGGTACCAAGAGACCCAGTACTTC
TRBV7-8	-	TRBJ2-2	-	CASRAPGLDTGELFF	TGTGCCAGCAGGGCCCCAGGTTTGGACACCGGGGAGCTGTTTTTT
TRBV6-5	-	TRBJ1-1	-	CASSNRGGLNTEAFF	TGTGCCAGCAGTAACCGGGGGGGGCTGAACACTGAAGCTTTCTTT
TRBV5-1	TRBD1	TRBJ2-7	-	CASSLDGQGPLDEQYF	TGCGCCAGCAGCTTGGATGGACAGGGACCGTTGGACGAGCAGTACTTC
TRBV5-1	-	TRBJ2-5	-	CASSMTAKETQYF	TGCGCCAGCAGCATGACAGCTAAAGAGACCCAGTACTTC
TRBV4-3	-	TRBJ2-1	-	CASSQGRPGETYNEQFF	TGCGCCAGCAGCCAAGGGAGACCGGGAGAGACTTACAATGAGCAGTTCTTC
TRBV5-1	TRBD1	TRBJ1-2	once	CASSFERQGNYGYTF	TGCGCCAGCAGCTTTGAGAGACAGGGGAACTATGGCTACACCTTC
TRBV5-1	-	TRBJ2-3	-	CASSFWAPTDTQYF	TGCGCCAGCAGCTTCTGGGCCCCCACAGATACGCAGTATTTT
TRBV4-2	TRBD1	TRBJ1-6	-	CASSHRPGQGDSPLHF	TGTGCCAGCAGCCATAGACCGGGACAGGGGGATTCACCCCTCCACTTT
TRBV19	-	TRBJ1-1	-	CASSIVRGLNTEAFF	TGTGCCAGTAGTATAGTTAGAGGGTTGAACACTGAAGCTTTCTTT
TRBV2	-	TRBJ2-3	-	CASRESGGGLSTDTQYF	TGTGCCAGCAGAGAGAGTGGGGGCGGACTTAGCACAGATACGCAGTATTTT
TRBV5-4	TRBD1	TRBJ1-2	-	CASSLGGQGHNYGYTF	TGTGCCAGCAGCTTGGGGGGACAGGGACATAACTATGGCTACACCTTC
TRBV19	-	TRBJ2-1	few	CASSNPGSNEQFF	TGTGCCAGTAGCAACCCCGGGTCCAATGAGCAGTTCTTC
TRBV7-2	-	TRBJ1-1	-	CASSNYGKNGVAFF	TGTGCCAGCAGCAACTACGGGAAGAATGGGGTAGCTTTCTTT
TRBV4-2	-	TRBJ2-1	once	CASSHRDSADNEQFF	TGTGCCAGCAGCCACAGGGACTCAGCAGATAATGAGCAGTTCTTC
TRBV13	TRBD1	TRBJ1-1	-	CASSFRTGGGTEAFF	TGTGCCAGCAGCTTCCGGACAGGGGGAGGCACTGAAGCTTTCTTT
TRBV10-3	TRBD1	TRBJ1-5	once	CAISWDRPTDGPQHF	TGTGCCATCAGTTGGGACAGACCCACCGACGGGCCCCAGCATTTT
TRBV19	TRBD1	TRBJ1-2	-	CASSISWTGGYTF	TGTGCCAGTAGTATTTCGTGGACAGGTGGCTACACCTTC
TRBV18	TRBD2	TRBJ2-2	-	CASSPRTSGTGELFF	TGTGCCAGCTCACCACGGACTAGCGGAACCGGGGAGCTGTTTTTT
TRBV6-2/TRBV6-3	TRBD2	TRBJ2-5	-	CASSYRASGGARETQYF	TGTGCCAGCAGTTACAGAGCTAGCGGGGGGGCCCGGGAGACCCAGTACTTC
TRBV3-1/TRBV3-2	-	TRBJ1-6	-	CASSQGTALNSPLHF	TGTGCCAGCAGCCAAGGGACAGCCCTCAATTCACCCCTCCACTTT
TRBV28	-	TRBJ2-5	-	CASSFSGSQETQYF	TGTGCCAGCAGTTTCTCTGGCAGTCAAGAGACCCAGTACTTC
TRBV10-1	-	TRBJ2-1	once	CASSESVRARSYNEQFF	TGCGCCAGCAGTGAGTCGGTGAGGGCGCGGTCCTACAATGAGCAGTTCTTC